Following are 5 T cell receptor beta chains from one sample sequenced in a study of identical twins. MiXCR, applied by TCRdb to the 5' RACE reads, yields one record per CDR3 protein. The table records 1.5 million to 2 million distinct CDR3 sequences, less than 40% of them present only once. The material sequenced was cord blood. These receptors originate from a newborn girl in good health.

Here the CDR3 reads CSARRASSTDTQYF. The CDR3 DNA is TGCAGTGCTAGGCGGGCCTCAAGCACAGATACGCAGTATTTT. The V gene is TRBV20-1, the J gene TRBJ2-3; weak D call: TRBD2 (5 bases). This CDR3 spans 14 amino acids. Trimming stripped 3 bases from V and 0 bases from J, with 10 bases between. Per the germline V gene, CDR1 is DFQATT and CDR2 is SNEGSKA (reference sequence).

J is TRBJ1-4 and V is TRBV29-1; D may be TRBD1 (6 bases). There are 13 residues in the CDR3. The germline V gene has CDR1 SQVTM and CDR2 ANQGSEA. Trimming removed 7 bases from V and 0 bases from J, with 9 bases in between. The CDR3 sequence: CSAEGATNEKLFF. Here the CDR3 DNA reads TGCAGCGCTGAGGGGGCAACTAATGAAAAACTGTTTTTT.

J is TRBJ2-7 and V is TRBV4-2, with D possibly being TRBD1 (5 bases). The CDR3 has 12 amino acids. The V and J ends lost 4 bases and 6 bases respectively, with 10 bases between them. CDR1 is LGHNA and CDR2 is YNFKEQ in the germline V gene. In DNA form, the CDR3 reads TGTGCCAGCAGCCGAGAGCAGGGCGAGCAGTACTTC. Amino acid sequence: CASSREQGEQYF.

The CDR3 DNA sequence: TGTGCCACCAGCAGAGATGACAGGGGAACCAAAAACATTCAGTACTTC. Its translation is CATSRDDRGTKNIQYF. The chain employs TRBV15 and TRBJ2-4; 8 bases match TRBD1. Germline V gene data show CDR1 as LNHNV and CDR2 as YYDKDF (reference sequence). The CDR3 extends over 16 amino acids. Trimming removed 0 bases from V and 2 bases from J; junction bases left unmatched: 3.

Notes on this clonotype: It may be a read error: a sequence one base away is much more abundant. The chain employs TRBV29-1 and TRBJ2-3; possible D gene TRBD2, 5 bases. The CDR3 is 15 residues long. CDR1 and CDR2 (germline): SQVTM, ANQGSEA. Here the CDR3 DNA reads TGCAGCGTTCGCTCGTGGGTAGGGAGCACAGATACGCTGTATTTT. Amino acids: CSVRSWVGSTDTLYF.